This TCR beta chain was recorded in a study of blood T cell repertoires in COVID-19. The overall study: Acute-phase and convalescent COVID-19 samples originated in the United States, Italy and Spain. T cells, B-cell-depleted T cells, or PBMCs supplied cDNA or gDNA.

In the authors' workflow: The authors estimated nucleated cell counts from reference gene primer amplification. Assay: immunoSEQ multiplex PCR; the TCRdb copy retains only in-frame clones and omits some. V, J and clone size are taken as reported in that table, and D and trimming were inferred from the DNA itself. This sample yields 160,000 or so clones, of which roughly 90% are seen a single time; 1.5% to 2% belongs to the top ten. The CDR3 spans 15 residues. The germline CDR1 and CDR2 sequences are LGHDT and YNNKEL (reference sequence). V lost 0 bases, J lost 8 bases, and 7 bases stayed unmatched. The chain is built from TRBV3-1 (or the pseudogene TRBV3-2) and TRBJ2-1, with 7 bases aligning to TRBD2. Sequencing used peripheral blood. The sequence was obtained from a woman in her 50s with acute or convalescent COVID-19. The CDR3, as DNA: TGTGCCAGCAGCCAAGATGTGGCGGGAGTAGATGAGCAGTTCTTC. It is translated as CASSQDVAGVDEQFF.